This TCR beta chain was recovered during a study of T cells in Graves' hyperthyroidism and ophthalmopathy. Germline V CDR1 and CDR2: MNHNS, SASEGT. Trimming took 6 bases from V and 6 from J; bases not matched to a gene: 13. The CDR3 contains 16 residues. RNA transcripts provided the source from which TCR beta CDR3 regions were amplified. The study used the HTBI primer set for a first-round RT-PCR of the TCR CDR3. TCRdb passed the multiplex PCR reads through MiXCR, listing each CDR3 protein once. This sample has about 420,000 distinct CDR3 sequences, with roughly an eighth found just once. In its sample, this clonotype was seen many times.

This clonotype was obtained from a woman aged 18-29 years with Graves' hyperthyroidism. The chain couples TRBV6-1 to TRBJ2-7, with 11 bases fitting TRBD2. Material for sequencing was blood. In nucleotides, the CDR3 is TGTGCCAGCAGAACCCTTAGCGGGAGGGCCGCCGGCGAGCAGTACTTC. This encodes CASRTLSGRAAGEQYF.